These 2 T cell receptor beta chains originate from one sample sequenced in a study of PD-1 blockade in classical Hodgkin lymphoma. This sample's time point: newly diagnosed, previously untreated cHL patient sample. From thawed PBMCs, CD4+ T cells were purified using magnetic negative selection. Produced via immunoSEQ multiplex PCR; TCRdb's table is partial and in-frame only. The sample records 20,000 or so clones, roughly 89% being singletons. The specimen sequenced was CD4+ T cells from blood. The receptors come from a human donor with classical Hodgkin lymphoma.

The chain recombines TRBV7-8 with TRBJ1-3; 7 bases are shared with TRBD1. This CDR3 comprises 21 residues. After removal of 2 bases from V and 2 bases from J, the junction contained 21 bases not matched to a gene. Germline V gene sequence: CDR1 SGHVS, CDR2 FQNEAQ. As DNA, the CDR3 is TGTGCCAGCAGCTTAACACAGGGGTTGGGAGTTTTGTCGGTACCTGGAAACACCATATATTTT. The encoded protein is CASSLTQGLGVLSVPGNTIYF.

This chain links TRBV20-1 with TRBJ2-3, with D uncertain. V was trimmed by 3 bases and J by 7 bases, leaving 5 bases between them. The germline V gene has CDR1 DFQATT and CDR2 SNEGSKA (reference sequence). The CDR3 consists of 10 residues. The DNA for the CDR3 is TGCAGTGCTAGGGGTAATACGCAGTATTTT. Its protein is CSARGNTQYF.